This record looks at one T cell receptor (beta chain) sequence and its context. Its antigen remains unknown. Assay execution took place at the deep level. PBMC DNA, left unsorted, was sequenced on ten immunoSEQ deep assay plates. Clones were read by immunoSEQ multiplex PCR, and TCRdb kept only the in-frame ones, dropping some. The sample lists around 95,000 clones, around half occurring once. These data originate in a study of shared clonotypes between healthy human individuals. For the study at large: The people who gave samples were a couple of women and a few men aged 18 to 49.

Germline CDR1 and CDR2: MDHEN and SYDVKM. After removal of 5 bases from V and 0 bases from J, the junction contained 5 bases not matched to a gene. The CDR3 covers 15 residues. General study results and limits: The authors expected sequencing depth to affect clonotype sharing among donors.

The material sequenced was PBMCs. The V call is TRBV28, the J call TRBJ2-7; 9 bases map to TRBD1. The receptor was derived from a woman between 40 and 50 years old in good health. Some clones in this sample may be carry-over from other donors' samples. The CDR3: CASSPSGQGSYEQYF. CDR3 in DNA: TGTGCCAGCAGTCCTTCGGGACAGGGCTCCTACGAGCAGTACTTC.